The TCR beta chain under discussion was sequenced for a study of shared clonotypes between healthy human individuals. Generated by immunoSEQ multiplex PCR, the TCRdb table keeps only in-frame clones and is missing some. The sample consists of approximately 330,000 clones, 73% of them appearing once. Naive CD45RA+ and memory CD45RA-negative subsets were split from CD4+ cells. Per germline, CDR1 MDHEN and CDR2 SYDVKM. Trimming stripped 6 bases from V and 5 bases from J, with 7 bases between. The CDR3 runs 12 residues. The origin of this receptor is a man aged 25 to 45 in good health. The chain carries TRBV28 and TRBJ2-2; D gene unclear. Sequenced: memory CD4+ T cells sorted from blood. The subset was: CD45RA-negative fraction. CDR3 residues: CASSPQTGELFF. Here the CDR3 DNA reads TGTGCCAGCAGCCCCCAGACCGGGGAGCTGTTTTTT.